This TCR beta chain stems from a study of blood T cell repertoires in COVID-19. In the study overall: The origin of the acute and convalescent COVID-19 samples was the United States, Italy and Spain. T cells, B-cell-depleted T cells, or PBMCs provided the cDNA or gDNA that served as material.

The authors' processing: Reference gene primers were amplified, and this amplification served to estimate nucleated cell counts. Assay: immunoSEQ multiplex PCR; the TCRdb copy retains only in-frame clones and omits some. The V and J calls and clone size come from that table; D and trimming were worked out from the DNA. The table has 70,000 to 85,000 clones, about 88% seen once. The source is a human donor in a cohort sampled during active COVID-19. The sample consisted of peripheral blood.

CDR3 coding DNA: TGCGCCAGCAGCTTGGGACAGATTAACTATGGCTACACCTTC. Encoded protein: CASSLGQINYGYTF. The chain uses TRBV4-1 and TRBJ1-2; 7 nucleotides match TRBD1. The CDR3 runs to 14 residues. J was trimmed by 1 base and V by 5 bases; bases with no gene match: 4. Germline CDR1 reads MGHRA; CDR2 reads YSYEKL.